The next 31 T cell receptor beta chains were all read from a single sample in a study of PD-1 blockade in classical Hodgkin lymphoma. The repertoire was sequenced with immunoSEQ multiplex PCR; TCRdb's copy has only in-frame clones and lacks some. The profile covers about 58,000 clones, with about 88% appearing a single time and under 6.5% taken by the ten largest. Autologous stem cell transplantation was followed by relapse in every patient, and brentuximab vedotin exposure varied. The sequencing used peripheral blood mononuclear cells (PBMCs), collected before the second cycle of nivolumab. Every receptor here comes from a human donor with classical Hodgkin lymphoma.

This clone has just a few counts. The J gene is TRBJ1-3, the V gene TRBV7-9; no firm D call. The germline V and J ends were trimmed by 2 bases and 7 bases, with 6 bases remaining between them. This CDR3 is 12 amino acids long. Germline lookup yields CDR1 SEHNR and CDR2 FQNEAQ (reference sequence). This CDR3 is CASSLQENTIYF. CDR3 sequence (DNA): TGTGCCAGCAGCTTACAAGAGAACACCATATATTTT. Based on the CDR3 plus reference TRBV7-9 and TRBJ1-3, the full variable domain is DTGVSQNPRHKITKRGQNVTFRCDPISEHNRLYWYRQTLGQGPEFLTYFQNEAQLEKSRLLSDRFSAERPKGSFSTLEIQRTEQGDSAMYLCASSLQENTIYFGEGSWLTVV.

The chain employs TRBV7-8 and TRBJ1-3; the D is unclear. Germline V gene sequence: CDR1 SGHVS, CDR2 FQNEAQ. This CDR3 contains 17 residues. The V end lost 3 bases, the J end lost 0 bases, and 15 bases lay between the germline ends. The CDR3 protein is CASSFNSPPGSGNTIYF. The DNA for the CDR3 is TGTGCCAGCAGCTTTAATTCCCCCCCAGGCTCTGGAAACACCATATATTTT. Complete variable domain (other parts from reference TRBV7-8 and TRBJ1-3): GAGVSQSPRYKVAKRGQDVALRCDPISGHVSLFWYQQALGQGPEFLTYFQNEAQLDKSGLPSDRFFAERPEGSVSTLKIQRTQQEDSAVYLCASSFNSPPGSGNTIYFGEGSWLTVV.

The V and J genes are TRBV27 and TRBJ2-1, with a tentative D call TRBD2 (6 bases). CDR3 length: 13 amino acids. Per the germline V gene, CDR1 is MNHEY and CDR2 is SMNVEV (reference sequence). V lost 6 bases and J lost 10, with 16 bases in between. The CDR3 sequence is CASSSPGGREQFF. The CDR3 nucleotides read TGTGCCAGCAGCTCTCCAGGAGGGAGGGAGCAGTTCTTC.

The chain employs TRBV19 and TRBJ2-7; maybe TRBD2 (6 bases). There are 15 residues in the CDR3. Germline assignment: CDR1 LNHDA and CDR2 SQIVND (reference sequence). V was pared by 4 bases and J by 8 bases, with 21 bases between. Written as DNA, the CDR3 is TGTGCCAGTAGTAGTGGGACTGAGGGATTGACAAAGCAGTACTTC. Protein product: CASSSGTEGLTKQYF.

V usage is TRBV19 and J usage is TRBJ2-7; 8 bases map to TRBD2. This CDR3 has 14 residues. Germline CDR1 LNHDA, CDR2 SQIVND (reference sequence). With 6 bases clipped from V and 1 base from J, the junction kept 5 bases outside the gene matches. The CDR3 loop reads CASSLTSGSYEQYF. CDR3 nucleotide sequence: TGTGCCAGTAGCCTCACTAGCGGATCCTACGAGCAGTACTTC.

The gene calls are TRBV6-1 and TRBJ2-3; 11 nucleotides line up with TRBD2. J lost 4 bases, V lost 4 bases, and 7 bases had no gene match. In germline, CDR1 is MNHNS, CDR2 SASEGT. The CDR3 is 16 residues long. For the CDR3, the DNA is TGTGCCAGCAGTGTCCTGACTAGCGGGGAACCAGATACGCAGTATTTT. Protein product: CASSVLTSGEPDTQYF.

The CDR3 loop reads CASSLGYSLGSDEQFF. DNA for the CDR3: TGCGCCAGCAGCTTGGGATATAGCCTAGGCAGCGATGAGCAGTTCTTC. The J gene is TRBJ2-1, the V gene TRBV5-1; unclear D gene. This CDR3 is built from 16 residues. Trimming took off 0 bases at V and 8 bases at J, with 18 bases between the two ends. CDR1 and CDR2 (germline): SGHRS, YFSETQ.

This chain links TRBV4-1 with TRBJ2-3; 10 bases align to TRBD2. In germline, CDR1 is MGHRA, CDR2 YSYEKL. Germline trimming cut 5 bases from V and 4 bases from J; bases unmatched to any gene: 3. The CDR3 contains 14 residues. The CDR3 coding sequence is TGCGCCAGCAGCACTAGCGGGGAATCAGATACGCAGTATTTT. Protein: CASSTSGESDTQYF.

This chain links TRBV6-5 with TRBJ2-3; D is unclear. The CDR3 is 13 residues long. Germline V gene lookup returns CDR1 MNHEY and CDR2 SVGAGI. V was cut by 0 bases and J by 6 bases, with 7 bases left in between. DNA for the CDR3: TGTGCCAGCAGTTACTCCGGAGTGGATACGCAGTATTTT. This encodes CASSYSGVDTQYF.

The chain carries TRBV5-4 and TRBJ2-3, with unresolved D. CDR3 length: 13 residues. V was trimmed by 0 bases and J by 4 bases, leaving 6 bases between them. From germline, CDR1 is SGHNT and CDR2 YYREEE (reference sequence). The CDR3, as DNA: TGTGCCAGCAGCTTGGAACTATCAGATACGCAGTATTTT. Amino acids: CASSLELSDTQYF.

This chain links TRBV2 with TRBJ1-1; D unresolved. Germline assignment: CDR1 SNHLY and CDR2 FYNNEI. Trimming removed 6 bases from V and 1 base from J, with 6 bases in between. The CDR3 spans 12 residues. The CDR3 region is CASSYWNTEAFF. The CDR3 DNA reads as TGTGCCAGCAGCTACTGGAACACTGAAGCTTTCTTT. The full variable domain, in which reference TRBV2 and TRBJ1-1 provide the parts outside the CDR3, is EPEVTQTPSHQVTQMGQEVILRCVPISNHLYFYWYRQILGQKVEFLVSFYNNEISEKSEIFDDQFSVERPDGSNFTLKIRSTKLEDSAMYFCASSYWNTEAFFGQGTRLTVV.

This chain uses TRBV28 with TRBJ2-1; 9 bases agree with TRBD1. The length of the CDR3 is 15 residues. The germline CDR1 and CDR2 sequences are MDHEN and SYDVKM. V lost 6 bases and J lost 6; bases outside the gene matches: 9. The DNA for the CDR3 is TGTGCCAGCAGCCAAGGACAGGGGCGACTCAATGAGCAGTTCTTC. Amino acid sequence: CASSQGQGRLNEQFF.

This chain connects TRBV6-1 to TRBJ2-2; 7 bases match TRBD2. The CDR3 length is 14 residues. CDR1 is MNHNS and CDR2 is SASEGT in the germline V gene. Trimming took 7 bases from V and 5 from J; bases not matched to a gene: 7. The CDR3 DNA reads TGTGCCAGCATGGGGGGGACCGATACCGGGGAGCTGTTTTTT. Amino acid sequence: CASMGGTDTGELFF.

The chain employs TRBV15 and TRBJ2-5; D not certain. Germline V CDR1 and CDR2: LNHNV, YYDKDF (reference sequence). The V gene lost 4 bases and the J gene lost 5 bases, with 11 bases spanning the gap. The CDR3 runs 13 residues. In DNA, the CDR3 is TGTGCCACCAGCACAGGACCGGACGAGACCCAGTACTTC. The encoded protein is CATSTGPDETQYF.

The rearrangement joins TRBV5-6 to TRBJ2-7, with 10 bases matching TRBD2. The J segment lost 4 bases and the V segment lost 0 bases, leaving 1 base of the junction unmatched. The CDR3 is 14 amino acids. Germline V gives CDR1 SGHDT, CDR2 YYEEEE. The CDR3 protein is CASSLGAGGYEQYF. CDR3 in DNA: TGTGCCAGCAGCTTGGGAGCGGGAGGGTACGAGCAGTACTTC.

The chain joins TRBV7-6 to TRBJ2-7; D unresolved. V was pared by 1 base and J by 7 bases, with 8 bases between. This CDR3 is 12 amino acids long. Germline CDR1 is SGHVS and CDR2 is FNYEAQ. The CDR3 sequence is CASSLVKGEQYF. CDR3 nucleotides: TGTGCCAGCAGCTTAGTAAAGGGAGAGCAGTACTTC.

This chain joins TRBV14 and TRBJ2-5; weak D call: TRBD2 (7 bases). This CDR3 comprises 14 residues. Germline CDR1 reads SGHDN; CDR2 reads FVKESK. V gave up 6 bases and J gave up 4 bases, with 15 bases separating them. The CDR3 coding sequence is TGTGCCAGCAGTGCGGGGGCCAGGTCAGAGACCCAGTACTTC. Translating it yields CASSAGARSETQYF.

The chain recombines TRBV11-2 with TRBJ1-4; TRBD1 matches at 9 bases. Germline trimming cut 4 bases from V and 6 bases from J; bases unmatched to any gene: 6. Germline V gene data show CDR1 as SGHAT and CDR2 as FQNNGV. The CDR3 has 15 residues. The CDR3 coding sequence is TGTGCCAGCAGCTCTTTCCGGGACAGGGATGAAAAACTGTTTTTT. This codes for CASSSFRDRDEKLFF.

This chain uses TRBV5-1 with TRBJ1-4; D unclear. Germline V gives CDR1 SGHRS, CDR2 YFSETQ. V lost 4 bases, J lost 3 bases, and 13 bases lay in between. The CDR3 is 15 amino acids. The CDR3 coding sequence is TGCGCCAGCAGCGCCAACGGCAGTCCTAATGAAAAACTGTTTTTT. Encoded protein: CASSANGSPNEKLFF.

This sequence joins TRBV7-9 and TRBJ2-5; TRBD1 is a possible D gene (6 bases). Trimming stripped 5 bases from V and 4 bases from J, with 20 bases between. The CDR3 length is 16 residues. Germline V gives CDR1 SEHNR, CDR2 FQNEAQ (reference sequence). For the CDR3, the DNA is TGTGCCAGCAGCCAACCGAGCCCGGTGGGGGCAGAGACCCAGTACTTC. Translated, it gives CASSQPSPVGAETQYF.

The chain uses TRBV19 and TRBJ2-1; D is perhaps TRBD2 (6 bases). Per germline, CDR1 LNHDA and CDR2 SQIVND (reference sequence). This CDR3 is built from 15 residues. V was pared by 6 bases and J by 0 bases, with 12 bases between. DNA for the CDR3: TGTGCCAGTAGCCGGACTATCAGCTCCTACAATGAGCAGTTCTTC. This encodes CASSRTISSYNEQFF.

V and J are TRBV7-8 and TRBJ2-7, with D uncertain. This CDR3 spans 14 amino acids. The germline V and J ends were trimmed by 1 base and 0 bases, with 7 bases remaining between them. CDR1 is SGHVS, CDR2 FQNEAQ, per germline. In nucleotides, the CDR3 is TGTGCCAGCAGCTTAGTTCGACACTCCTACGAGCAGTACTTC. Translating gives CASSLVRHSYEQYF.

The chain combines TRBV5-1 with TRBJ2-7; 9 bases agree with TRBD1. Germline V gives CDR1 SGHRS, CDR2 YFSETQ. There are 14 residues in the CDR3. V shed 4 bases and J 3 bases; nucleotides not matched to a gene: 5. CDR3 DNA sequence: TGCGCCAGCAGCGCGACAGGGGGTAACTACGAGCAGTACTTC. Residues: CASSATGGNYEQYF.

Comments on this clone: Different DNA sequences within this sample yield the same CDR3. V gene TRBV5-1 combines with J gene TRBJ2-7, with TRBD1 matching over 7 bases. The CDR3 has 13 residues. Germline V gene sequence: CDR1 SGHRS, CDR2 YFSETQ. V trimming: 2 bases; J trimming: 2 bases; junction bases outside the gene matches: 1. The CDR3 here is CASSLDRAYEQYF. Written as DNA, the CDR3 is TGCGCCAGCAGCTTAGACAGGGCCTACGAGCAGTACTTC.

The gene calls are TRBV7-8 and TRBJ1-1, with D possibly TRBD1 on 5 matching bases. This CDR3 contains 16 residues. The germline CDR1 and CDR2 sequences are SGHVS and FQNEAQ. Trimming pared 6 bases from V and 6 bases from J, leaving 23 bases between. CDR3 sequence (DNA): TGTGCCAGCAGAACCGGGGGATCAGCACCCTACGCTGAAGCTTTCTTT. Translated, it gives CASRTGGSAPYAEAFF. The full variable domain, completed using reference TRBV7-8 and TRBJ1-1, is GAGVSQSPRYKVAKRGQDVALRCDPISGHVSLFWYQQALGQGPEFLTYFQNEAQLDKSGLPSDRFFAERPEGSVSTLKIQRTQQEDSAVYLCASRTGGSAPYAEAFFGQGTRLTVV.

J is TRBJ2-7 and V is TRBV23-1, with a possible D match to TRBD1 (6 bases). TRBV23-1 has ORF status, its function being uncertain. The length of the CDR3 is 16 residues. The ends were cut back, 2 bases at V and 6 bases at J, with 20 bases in the middle. For the CDR3, the DNA is TGCGCCAGCAGTCAAATGACAGGCCCTGAGTATGGCGAGCAGTACTTC. Translation gives CASSQMTGPEYGEQYF.

The V and J genes are TRBV19 and TRBJ2-3, with TRBD1 identical over 7 bases. The CDR3 runs to 14 residues. The V and J ends lost 11 bases and 0 bases, in that order; junction bases with no gene match: 8. Germline CDR1 reads LNHDA; CDR2 reads SQIVND (reference sequence). The CDR3 region is CACKTGFSTDTQYF. The CDR3 nucleotides read TGTGCCTGCAAGACAGGGTTCAGCACAGATACGCAGTATTTT.

This clone has just a few counts. The genes are TRBV7-6 and TRBJ1-1, with no clear D. CDR1 is SGHVS and CDR2 is FNYEAQ in the germline V gene. CDR3 size: 15 residues. V lost 1 base and J lost 5, with 14 bases in between. DNA for the CDR3: TGTGCCAGCAGCTTAGGACACCCAGATAGGACTGAAGCTTTCTTT. This sequence encodes CASSLGHPDRTEAFF.

This sequence joins TRBV29-1 and TRBJ2-5; 11 nucleotides match TRBD2. The CDR3 runs 15 residues. V gave up 3 bases and J gave up 5 bases; unmatched junction bases: 8. Germline CDR1 is SQVTM and CDR2 is ANQGSEA. This chain's CDR3 is CSVDLAGGPGETQYF. CDR3 bases: TGCAGCGTTGACTTAGCGGGGGGGCCGGGGGAGACCCAGTACTTC.

The genes are TRBV5-4 and TRBJ1-4; TRBD1 matches 7 bases. Losses at the gene ends were 3 bases for V and 5 bases for J; bases not matched to a gene: 7. CDR3 size: 15 residues. CDR1 and CDR2 from the germline V gene are SGHNT and YYREEE (reference sequence). CDR3 bases: TGTGCCAGCAGCTCCCCGGCAGGGGGAAATGAAAAACTGTTTTTT. Its protein product is CASSSPAGGNEKLFF.

This clone was seen only a few times. The chain combines TRBV5-1 with TRBJ1-4; D gene unclear. V lost 4 bases and J lost 8, with 15 bases in between. The length of the CDR3 is 14 residues. Germline V gene lookup returns CDR1 SGHRS and CDR2 YFSETQ. The CDR3 nucleotides read TGCGCCAGCAGCCCCCAGGCCCCTAGGGAAAAACTGTTTTTT. Amino acid sequence: CASSPQAPREKLFF. Full variable domain (remainder filled in from reference TRBV5-1 and TRBJ1-4): KAGVTQTPRYLIKTRGQQVTLSCSPISGHRSVSWYQQTPGQGLQFLFEYFSETQRNKGNFPGRFSGRQFSNSRSEMNVSTLELGDSALYLCASSPQAPREKLFFGSGTQLSVL.